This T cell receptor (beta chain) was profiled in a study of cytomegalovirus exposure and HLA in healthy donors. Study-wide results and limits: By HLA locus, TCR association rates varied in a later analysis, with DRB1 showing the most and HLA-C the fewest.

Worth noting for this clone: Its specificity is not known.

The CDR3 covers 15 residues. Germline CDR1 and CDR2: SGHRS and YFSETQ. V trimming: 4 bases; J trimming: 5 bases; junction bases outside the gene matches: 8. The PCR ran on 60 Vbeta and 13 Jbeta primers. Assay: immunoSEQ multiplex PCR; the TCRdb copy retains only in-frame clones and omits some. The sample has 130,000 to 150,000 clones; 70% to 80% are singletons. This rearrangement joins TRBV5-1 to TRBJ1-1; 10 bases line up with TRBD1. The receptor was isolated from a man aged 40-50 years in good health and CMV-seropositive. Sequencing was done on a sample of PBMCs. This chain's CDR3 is CASSPWTGGRTEAFF. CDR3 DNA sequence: TGCGCCAGCAGCCCCTGGACAGGGGGTCGAACTGAAGCTTTCTTT.